This is a list of T cell receptor beta chains from one sample in a study of shared T cell receptors in the human thymus. Some clones are missing from TCRdb's copy, which holds only in-frame ones; the method was immunoSEQ multiplex PCR. The sample records about 660,000 clones, more than 75% being singletons. Another study also made use of these data, one on human thymus T cells.

Specimen: thymocytes. Receptors were obtained from a boy under two years old with a congenital heart defect. CDR3s include the opening cysteine and the closing phenylalanine or tryptophan. Each record gives: D gene, V gene, clone size, J gene, CDR3 DNA, CDR3 protein. D genes are given only for firm matches. Clone size, where shown, is once, few, many, or a class for clones that have expanded.

d_gene: .; v_gene: TRBV6-5; abundance: .; j_gene: TRBJ2-1; CDR3nt: TGTGCCAGCAGTTACGAGATCCCTTCGGGTAATGAGCAGTTCTTC; CDR3aa: CASSYEIPSGNEQFF
d_gene: .; v_gene: TRBV18; abundance: once; j_gene: TRBJ2-1; CDR3nt: TGTGCCAGCTCACCGAACAGCTACAATGAGCAGTTCTTC; CDR3aa: CASSPNSYNEQFF
d_gene: TRBD1; v_gene: TRBV5-6; abundance: .; j_gene: TRBJ2-7; CDR3nt: TGTGCCAGCAGCCAAGGGGGCAGGGAAGGAGTGACAGACTCCTACGAGCAGTACTTC; CDR3aa: CASSQGGREGVTDSYEQYF
d_gene: .; v_gene: TRBV29-1; abundance: .; j_gene: TRBJ2-5; CDR3nt: TGCAGCGTTGTGGCTCTAGAGACCCAGTACTTC; CDR3aa: CSVVALETQYF
d_gene: .; v_gene: TRBV6-6; abundance: few; j_gene: TRBJ2-5; CDR3nt: TGTGCCAGCGCTATTAAGAAGACCCAGTACTTC; CDR3aa: CASAIKKTQYF
d_gene: TRBD1; v_gene: TRBV12-5; abundance: .; j_gene: TRBJ2-1; CDR3nt: TGTGCTAGTGGTACCTATGACAGGGTTGAGCAGTTCTTC; CDR3aa: CASGTYDRVEQFF
d_gene: TRBD2; v_gene: TRBV14; abundance: .; j_gene: TRBJ2-3; CDR3nt: TGTGCCAGCAGCCAAGGAGTAGCGGGGGCACGGTCAGATACGCAGTATTTT; CDR3aa: CASSQGVAGARSDTQYF
d_gene: TRBD2; v_gene: TRBV12-5; abundance: .; j_gene: TRBJ2-1; CDR3nt: TGTGCTAGTGGTTTCCAACCAACTAGCGGGAGTGATTCTTCAATCGGTGAGCAGTTCTTC; CDR3aa: CASGFQPTSGSDSSIGEQFF
d_gene: TRBD2; v_gene: TRBV2; abundance: .; j_gene: TRBJ2-1; CDR3nt: TGTGCCAGCAGTGAGTTCTCTAGCGGGAGTTTGTATGAGCAGTTCTTC; CDR3aa: CASSEFSSGSLYEQFF
d_gene: .; v_gene: TRBV27; abundance: .; j_gene: TRBJ2-1; CDR3nt: TGTGCCAGCAGTCCAAAACTAGATCAGGAGTTCTTC; CDR3aa: CASSPKLDQEFF
d_gene: .; v_gene: TRBV27; abundance: .; j_gene: TRBJ1-2; CDR3nt: TGTGCCAGCAGCCCTGTATCGGGGAGCGGCTACACCTTC; CDR3aa: CASSPVSGSGYTF
d_gene: .; v_gene: TRBV28; abundance: .; j_gene: TRBJ1-5; CDR3nt: TGTGCCAGCAGTTTACCCCCCGGCAATCAGCCCCAGCATTTT; CDR3aa: CASSLPPGNQPQHF
d_gene: TRBD2; v_gene: TRBV28; abundance: .; j_gene: TRBJ2-1; CDR3nt: TGTGCCAGCAGTTGGGTTTTATACCGGGGGGTTAATGAGCAGTTCTTC; CDR3aa: CASSWVLYRGVNEQFF
d_gene: .; v_gene: TRBV9; abundance: .; j_gene: TRBJ2-5; CDR3nt: TGTGCCAGCAGCCCCCTCGAGGGTGGAGAGACCCAGTACTTC; CDR3aa: CASSPLEGGETQYF
d_gene: .; v_gene: TRBV7-6; abundance: once; j_gene: TRBJ2-1; CDR3nt: TGTGCCAGCAGCCCTAGGACGGGAAGGAGTATATTGCATGAGCAGTTCTTC; CDR3aa: CASSPRTGRSILHEQFF
d_gene: .; v_gene: TRBV5-4; abundance: .; j_gene: TRBJ2-3; CDR3nt: TGTGCCAGCAGCTCCACTATGGCGGGGAATGAGGCCACAGATACGCAGTATTTT; CDR3aa: CASSSTMAGNEATDTQYF
d_gene: .; v_gene: TRBV4-1; abundance: once; j_gene: TRBJ2-2; CDR3nt: TGCGCCAGCAGCCGGACAGGGAGGGACACCGGGGAGCTGTTTTTT; CDR3aa: CASSRTGRDTGELFF
d_gene: TRBD1; v_gene: TRBV14; abundance: .; j_gene: TRBJ2-6; CDR3nt: TGTGCCAGCAGCCAAGGCCCGACAGGGTCTGGGGCCAACGTCCTGACTTTC; CDR3aa: CASSQGPTGSGANVLTF
d_gene: .; v_gene: TRBV25-1; abundance: .; j_gene: TRBJ1-2; CDR3nt: TGTGCCAGCAGTGAAGGAAACAGGGTCTCTAACTATGGCTACACCTTC; CDR3aa: CASSEGNRVSNYGYTF
d_gene: .; v_gene: TRBV30; abundance: .; j_gene: TRBJ2-6; CDR3nt: TGTGCCTGGAGAAGCGGTCTGTCTGGGGCCAACGTCCTGACTTTC; CDR3aa: CAWRSGLSGANVLTF
d_gene: .; v_gene: TRBV19; abundance: few; j_gene: TRBJ1-6; CDR3nt: TGTGCCAAAATAGCAAATTCACCCCTCCACTTT; CDR3aa: CAKIANSPLHF
d_gene: .; v_gene: TRBV19; abundance: .; j_gene: TRBJ1-4; CDR3nt: TGTGCCAGTACCTCCTTCTTCGGGGGGAATGAAAAACTGTTTTTT; CDR3aa: CASTSFFGGNEKLFF
d_gene: TRBD2; v_gene: TRBV19; abundance: .; j_gene: TRBJ2-5; CDR3nt: TGTGCCAGTAGTATCGGACTAGCGGGAGTGGAGACCCAGTACTTC; CDR3aa: CASSIGLAGVETQYF